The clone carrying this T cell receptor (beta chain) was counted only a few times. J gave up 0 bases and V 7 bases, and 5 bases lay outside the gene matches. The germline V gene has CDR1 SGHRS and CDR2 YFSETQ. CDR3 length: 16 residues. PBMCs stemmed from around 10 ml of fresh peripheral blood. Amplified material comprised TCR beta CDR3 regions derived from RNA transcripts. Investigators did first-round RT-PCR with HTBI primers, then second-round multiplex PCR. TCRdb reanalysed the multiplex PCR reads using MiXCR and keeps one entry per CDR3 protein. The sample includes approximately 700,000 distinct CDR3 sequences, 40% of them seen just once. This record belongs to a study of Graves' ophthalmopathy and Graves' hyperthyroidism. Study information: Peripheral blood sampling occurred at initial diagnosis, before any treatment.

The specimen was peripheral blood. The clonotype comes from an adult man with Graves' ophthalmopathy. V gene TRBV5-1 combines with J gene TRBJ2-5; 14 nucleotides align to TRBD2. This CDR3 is CASRRLAGGYQETQYF. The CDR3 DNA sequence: TGCGCCAGCCGGAGACTAGCGGGGGGGTACCAAGAGACCCAGTACTTC.